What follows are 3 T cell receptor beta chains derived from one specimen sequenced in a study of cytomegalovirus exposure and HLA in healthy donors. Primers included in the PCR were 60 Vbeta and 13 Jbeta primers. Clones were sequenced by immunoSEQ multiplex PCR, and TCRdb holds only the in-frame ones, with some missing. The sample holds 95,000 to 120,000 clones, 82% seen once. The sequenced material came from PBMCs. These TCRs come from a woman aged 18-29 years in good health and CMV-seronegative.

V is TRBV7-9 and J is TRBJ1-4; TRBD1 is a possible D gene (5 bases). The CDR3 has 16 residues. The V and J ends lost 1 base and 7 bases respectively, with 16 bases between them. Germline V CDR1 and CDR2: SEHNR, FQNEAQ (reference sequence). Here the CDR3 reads CASSLGGQGLGEKLFF. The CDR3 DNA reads TGTGCCAGCAGCTTAGGGGGTCAGGGCCTGGGTGAAAAACTGTTTTTT.

The CDR3 DNA follows: TGTGCCAGCAGCTTTACCGGGGGAGGCAAAAACATTCAGTACTTC. It codes for CASSFTGGGKNIQYF. This sequence joins TRBV7-2 and TRBJ2-4, with a tentative D call TRBD2 (6 bases). Germline-derived CDR1 and CDR2 are SGHTA and FQGNSA. This CDR3 spans 15 amino acids. Trimming removed 3 bases at V and 3 bases at J, with 12 bases between.

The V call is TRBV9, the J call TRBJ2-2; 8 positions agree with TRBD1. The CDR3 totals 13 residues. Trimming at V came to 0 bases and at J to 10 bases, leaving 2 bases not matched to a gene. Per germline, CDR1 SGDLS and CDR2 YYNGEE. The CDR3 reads CASSVGGQAELFF. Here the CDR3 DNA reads TGTGCCAGCAGCGTAGGGGGACAGGCGGAGCTGTTTTTT.